Given below is one T cell receptor (delta chain) in context. This entry is derived from a study of gamma-delta T cells after stem cell transplantation. The CDR3 loop spans 22 amino acids. The germline V and J ends were trimmed by 3 bases and 0 bases, with 32 bases remaining between them. The germline CDR1 and CDR2 sequences are TSWWSYY and QGS. TCRdb redid clone calling on the RT-PCR reads using CATT. Here the sample spans around 2,600 delta-chain clones, 20% to 25% being singletons. The sequence derives from a human donor. It is not recorded whose cells these are; they may come from a transplant donor. The chain combines TRDV1 with TRDJ1; tentatively, D is TRDD3 (8 bases). Sequencing was carried out using gamma-delta T cells. This CDR3 is CALGDPGLPLWGTGLYTDKLIF. For the CDR3, the DNA is TGTGCTCTTGGGGATCCCGGCCTTCCTCTCTGGGGGACTGGGTTGTACACCGATAAACTCATCTTT.